This T cell receptor (beta chain) was profiled in a study of OX40 agonist ivuxolimab in advanced cancers. Study background: Averaging 60 years in age, with a range of about 20 to 90, the cohort was 80% to 90% male.

Germline V gives CDR1 SQVTM, CDR2 ANQGSEA. Trimming at V came to 3 bases and at J to 8 bases, leaving 3 bases not matched to a gene. CDR3 length: 11 amino acids. This table comes from immunoSEQ multiplex PCR, and its TCRdb copy is limited to in-frame clones, with some not included. The data hold tens of thousands of clones, with nearly 90% observed a single time. The sequences come from CD4+ or CD8+ T cells sorted from blood, collected in a trial of the OX40 agonist ivuxolimab. This clonotype was sampled from an adult with an advanced solid tumor such as melanoma, head and neck, liver or kidney cancer. This chain joins TRBV29-1 and TRBJ1-1, with TRBD1 identical over 7 bases. The CDR3 reads CSVEAGGEAFF. For the CDR3, the DNA is TGCAGCGTTGAGGCAGGGGGAGAAGCTTTCTTT.